This T cell receptor (beta chain) was identified during a study of response to subunit inactivated influenza vaccine listed by TCRdb under 2018. The study in broad terms: The study used deep quantitative T cell receptor repertoire profiling to track responses to a trivalent subunit inactivated influenza vaccine. The study at large found these results: The authors suggested that each seasonal influenza vaccination may recruit only a limited number of new T cells.

Details on this clonotype: Its antigen remains undetermined. No base quality information exists; no much larger clone differs at one position.

Preparation of the library involved RT-PCR. The sequencer listed for this sample is Illumina HiSeq 2500. TCRdb's own reprocessing of the public reads used fastp at Q25 and MiXCR and kept productive beta chains. Each CDR3 protein gets just one entry, which takes the most common genes and DNA from the rows behind it. The sample table lists 550,000 to 650,000 distinct CDR3 sequences, roughly 12% of them with a count of one. 10% to 13% of the sample rests with the top ten. V is trimmed back by 2 bases and J by 6 bases, and the junction contains 8 bases that no gene match accounts for. Spanning cysteine to phenylalanine, the CDR3 consists of 15 amino acids. Only CDR3 DNA remains: 45 bases, in frame from the first base. CDR1 is given as ENHRY and CDR2 as SYGVKD, both from the germline V gene.

The chain uses TRBV10-3 and TRBJ2-7; the central 9 bases match TRBD1. The source material was PBMCs from blood, sampled on the day of vaccination. This sequence was found in a man aged 45-65 years who received an inactivated influenza vaccine. Donor details come from another sample of the same person, matched by shared clones. DNA sequence: TGTGCCATCAGTGAGCCTCAGACAGGGGGACGCGAGCAGTACTTC. The resulting protein is CAISEPQTGGREQYF.